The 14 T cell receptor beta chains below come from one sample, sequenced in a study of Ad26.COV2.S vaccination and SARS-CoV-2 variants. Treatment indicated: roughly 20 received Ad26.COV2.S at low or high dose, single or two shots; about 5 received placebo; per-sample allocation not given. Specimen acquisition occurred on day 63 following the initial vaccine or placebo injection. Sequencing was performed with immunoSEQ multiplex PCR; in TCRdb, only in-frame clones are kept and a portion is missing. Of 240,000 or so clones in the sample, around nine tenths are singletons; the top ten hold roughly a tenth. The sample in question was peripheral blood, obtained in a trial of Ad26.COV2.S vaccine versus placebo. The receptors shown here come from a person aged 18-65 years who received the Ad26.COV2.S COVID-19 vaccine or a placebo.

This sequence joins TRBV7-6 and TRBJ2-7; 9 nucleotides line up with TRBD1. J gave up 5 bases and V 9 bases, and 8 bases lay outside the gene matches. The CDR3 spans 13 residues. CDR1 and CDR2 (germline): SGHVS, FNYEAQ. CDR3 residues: CARGRDRAHEQYF. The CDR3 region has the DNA TGTGCCAGGGGCCGGGACAGGGCACACGAGCAGTACTTC.

CDR3 loop: CASSLVGWGGTEEQYF. CDR3 DNA sequence: TGTGCCAGCAGCTTGGTAGGATGGGGGGGAACGGAGGAGCAGTACTTC. The chain has TRBV5-5 and TRBJ2-7; TRBD2 matches 7 bases. The CDR3 loop spans 16 amino acids. The V gene end was trimmed by 0 bases and the J gene end by 7 bases; junction bases not matched to a gene: 13. CDR1 is SGHKS, CDR2 YYEKEE, per germline (reference sequence).

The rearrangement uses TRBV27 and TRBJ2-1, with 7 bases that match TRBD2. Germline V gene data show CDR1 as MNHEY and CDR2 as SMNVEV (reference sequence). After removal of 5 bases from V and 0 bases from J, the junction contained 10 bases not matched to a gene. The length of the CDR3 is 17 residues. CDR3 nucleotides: TGTGCCAGCAGTCGGAGCGGGGCGGCAAGCTCCTACAATGAGCAGTTCTTC. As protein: CASSRSGAASSYNEQFF.

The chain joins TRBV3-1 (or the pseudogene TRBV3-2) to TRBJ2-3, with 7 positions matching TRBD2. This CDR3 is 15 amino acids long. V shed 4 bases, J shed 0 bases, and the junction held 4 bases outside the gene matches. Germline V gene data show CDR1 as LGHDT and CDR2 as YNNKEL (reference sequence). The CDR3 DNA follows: TGTGCCAGCAGCCCCGGGGGGACTAGCACAGATACGCAGTATTTT. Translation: CASSPGGTSTDTQYF.

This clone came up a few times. This CDR3 reads CASQTSRGELFF. The CDR3 bases are TGTGCCTCCCAGACTAGTCGCGGGGAGCTGTTTTTT. V and J are TRBV6-5 and TRBJ2-2; TRBD2 might be the D (6 bases). Trimming stripped 11 bases from V and 7 bases from J, with 14 bases between. The V gene's germline CDR1 is MNHEY and CDR2 SVGAGI. The length of the CDR3 is 12 residues.

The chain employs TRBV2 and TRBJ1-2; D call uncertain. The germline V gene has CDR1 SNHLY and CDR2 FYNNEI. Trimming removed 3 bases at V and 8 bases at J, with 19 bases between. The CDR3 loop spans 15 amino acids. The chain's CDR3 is CASSDGRTHWYGYTF. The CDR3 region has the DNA TGTGCCAGCAGTGATGGACGGACTCACTGGTACGGCTACACCTTC.

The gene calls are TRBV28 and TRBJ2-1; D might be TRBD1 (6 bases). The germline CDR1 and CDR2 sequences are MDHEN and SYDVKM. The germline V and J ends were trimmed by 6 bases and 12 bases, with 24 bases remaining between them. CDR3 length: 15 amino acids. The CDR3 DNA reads TGTGCCAGCAGCCTTGCTGGGACATACGGGTTGGGGCAGTTCTTC. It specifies CASSLAGTYGLGQFF. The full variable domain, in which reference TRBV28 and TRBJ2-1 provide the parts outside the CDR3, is DVKVTQSSRYLVKRTGEKVFLECVQDMDHENMFWYRQDPGLGLRLIYFSYDVKMKEKGDIPEGYSVSREKKERFSLILESASTNQTSMYLCASSLAGTYGLGQFFGPGTRLTVL.

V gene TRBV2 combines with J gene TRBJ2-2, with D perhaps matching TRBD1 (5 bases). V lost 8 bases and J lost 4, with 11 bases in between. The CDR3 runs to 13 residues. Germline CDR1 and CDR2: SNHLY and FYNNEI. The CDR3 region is CASERGSTGELFF. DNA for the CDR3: TGTGCCAGCGAAAGGGGATCCACCGGGGAGCTGTTTTTT.

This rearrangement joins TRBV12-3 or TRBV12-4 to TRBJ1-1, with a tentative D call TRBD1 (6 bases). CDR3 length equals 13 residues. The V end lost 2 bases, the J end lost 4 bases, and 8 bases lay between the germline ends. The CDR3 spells CASSLPGATEAFF. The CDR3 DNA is TGTGCCAGCAGTTTACCGGGGGCCACTGAAGCTTTCTTT.

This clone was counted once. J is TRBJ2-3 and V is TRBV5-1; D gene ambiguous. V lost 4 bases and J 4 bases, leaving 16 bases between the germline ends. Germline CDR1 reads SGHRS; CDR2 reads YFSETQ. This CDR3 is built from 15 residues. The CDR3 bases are TGCGCCAGCAGCACGTGGGGATCCGAGGCAGATACGCAGTATTTT. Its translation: CASSTWGSEADTQYF.

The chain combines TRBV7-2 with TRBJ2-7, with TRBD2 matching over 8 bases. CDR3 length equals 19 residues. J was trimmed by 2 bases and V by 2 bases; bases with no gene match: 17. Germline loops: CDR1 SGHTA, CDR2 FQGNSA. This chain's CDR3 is CASSLPGRDTKRDPYEQYF. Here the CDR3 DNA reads TGTGCCAGCAGCTTACCCGGGAGGGACACCAAAAGAGACCCCTACGAGCAGTACTTC.

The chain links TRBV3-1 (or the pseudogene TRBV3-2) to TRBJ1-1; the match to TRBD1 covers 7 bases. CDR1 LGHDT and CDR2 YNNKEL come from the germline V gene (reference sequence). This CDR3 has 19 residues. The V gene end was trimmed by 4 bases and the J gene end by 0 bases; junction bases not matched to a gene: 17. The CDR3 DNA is TGTGCCAGCAGCCTAACCTTGGGACAGAGGAGGAACATGAACACTGAAGCTTTCTTT. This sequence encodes CASSLTLGQRRNMNTEAFF.

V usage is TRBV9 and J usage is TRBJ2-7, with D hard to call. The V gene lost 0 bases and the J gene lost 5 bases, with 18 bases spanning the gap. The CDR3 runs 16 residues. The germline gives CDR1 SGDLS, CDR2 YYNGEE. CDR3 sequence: CASSVGTVGMLDEQYF. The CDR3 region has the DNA TGTGCCAGCAGCGTAGGGACCGTGGGGATGCTGGACGAGCAGTACTTC.

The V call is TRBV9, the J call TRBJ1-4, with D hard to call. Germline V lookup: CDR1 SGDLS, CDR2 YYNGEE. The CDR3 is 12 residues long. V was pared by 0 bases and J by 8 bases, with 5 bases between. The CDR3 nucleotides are TGTGCCAGCAGCGTAGATGAAGAAAAACTGTTTTTT. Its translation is CASSVDEEKLFF.